These T cell receptor beta chains were read from a single sample in a study of T cell responses to AZD1222 COVID-19 vaccine. Clones were read by immunoSEQ multiplex PCR, and TCRdb kept only the in-frame ones, dropping some. The top ten clones hold about 3.4% of a sample with around 130,000 clones, roughly 91% of them seen once. This sample comprised peripheral blood, obtained 28 days after the second AZD1222 dose. The receptors come from an adult who received the AZD1222 COVID-19 vaccine. Both conserved end residues are part of each CDR3. A D gene is named only where the DNA matches it firmly. A row's size may be missing; if present it is once, few, many or a size class.

d_call: .; j_call: TRBJ1-2; v_call: TRBV3-1/TRBV3-2; clone_size: .; cdr3_nt: TGTGCCAGCAGCCAAGAGGGGGTCGGCTACACCTTC; cdr3_aa: CASSQEGVGYTF
d_call: TRBD2; j_call: TRBJ2-3; v_call: TRBV9; clone_size: .; cdr3_nt: TGTGCCAGCAGCGGTACTAGCGGGGGCCTACTTGGTACGCAGTATTTT; cdr3_aa: CASSGTSGGLLGTQYF
d_call: .; j_call: TRBJ2-7; v_call: TRBV5-1; clone_size: .; cdr3_nt: TGCGCCAGCAGCTTGGAGGCCAGCCCAAACTCCTACGAGCAGTACTTC; cdr3_aa: CASSLEASPNSYEQYF
d_call: .; j_call: TRBJ2-3; v_call: TRBV18; clone_size: .; cdr3_nt: TGTGCCAGCTCACCACCTGGCGGGGATACGCAGTATTTT; cdr3_aa: CASSPPGGDTQYF
d_call: TRBD2; j_call: TRBJ2-2; v_call: TRBV7-9; clone_size: .; cdr3_nt: TGTGCCAGCAGCTCCGGACTAGCGGGAGGAGCCGGGGAGCTGTTTTTT; cdr3_aa: CASSSGLAGGAGELFF
d_call: .; j_call: TRBJ1-3; v_call: TRBV28; clone_size: .; cdr3_nt: TGTGCCAGCAGCCCGACGGTGAGCTCTGGAAACACCATATATTTT; cdr3_aa: CASSPTVSSGNTIYF
d_call: .; j_call: TRBJ2-7; v_call: TRBV25-1; clone_size: .; cdr3_nt: TGTGCCAGCAGTGTTGGGGACACCGGGTACGAGCAGTACTTC; cdr3_aa: CASSVGDTGYEQYF
d_call: TRBD1; j_call: TRBJ2-7; v_call: TRBV6-5; clone_size: once; cdr3_nt: TGTGCCAGCTTCAGGGGGACCGGCTACGAGCAGTACTTC; cdr3_aa: CASFRGTGYEQYF
d_call: TRBD1; j_call: TRBJ1-2; v_call: TRBV2; clone_size: .; cdr3_nt: TGTGCCAGCATTAGACAGGGGAACTATGGCTACACCTTC; cdr3_aa: CASIRQGNYGYTF
d_call: .; j_call: TRBJ1-1; v_call: TRBV12-3/TRBV12-4; clone_size: .; cdr3_nt: TGTGCCAGCAGTCCCCAAATCCAAACTGAAGCTTTCTTT; cdr3_aa: CASSPQIQTEAFF
d_call: .; j_call: TRBJ1-5; v_call: TRBV21-1; clone_size: .; cdr3_nt: TGTGCCAGCATCGAACGGCGTTCGAATCAGCCCCAGCATTTT; cdr3_aa: CASIERRSNQPQHF
d_call: .; j_call: TRBJ2-6; v_call: TRBV6-2/TRBV6-3; clone_size: .; cdr3_nt: TGTGCCAGCAGCAAGACAGGCTCAGGGGCCAACGTCCTGACTTTC; cdr3_aa: CASSKTGSGANVLTF
d_call: .; j_call: TRBJ2-3; v_call: TRBV7-2; clone_size: .; cdr3_nt: TGTGCCAGCAGCTATCCCGGGGGCGGGGAGTATTTT; cdr3_aa: CASSYPGGGEYF
d_call: TRBD1; j_call: TRBJ1-1; v_call: TRBV7-2; clone_size: .; cdr3_nt: TGTGCCAGCAGCCCCGACAGGGGGCGGACTGAAGCTTTCTTT; cdr3_aa: CASSPDRGRTEAFF
d_call: TRBD1; j_call: TRBJ2-2; v_call: TRBV19; clone_size: .; cdr3_nt: TGTGCCAGTAGTATAGGGGCCCTTCGACAGGGAAGCACCGGGGAGCTGTTTTTT; cdr3_aa: CASSIGALRQGSTGELFF
d_call: .; j_call: TRBJ1-3; v_call: TRBV30; clone_size: .; cdr3_nt: TGTGCCTGGGTACAGGGCCCTGGAAACACCATATATTTT; cdr3_aa: CAWVQGPGNTIYF
d_call: TRBD2; j_call: TRBJ2-3; v_call: TRBV11-1; clone_size: .; cdr3_nt: TGTGCCAGCACCGGGACTAGCGCAGATACGCAGTATTTT; cdr3_aa: CASTGTSADTQYF
d_call: TRBD2; j_call: TRBJ2-5; v_call: TRBV7-2; clone_size: .; cdr3_nt: TGTGCCAGCAGCTACGCTAGCGGGAAAGAGACCCAGTACTTC; cdr3_aa: CASSYASGKETQYF
d_call: .; j_call: TRBJ1-1; v_call: TRBV9; clone_size: once; cdr3_nt: TGTGCCAGCAGCGTAGCTCCGGGTGAGGACACTGAAGCTTTCTTT; cdr3_aa: CASSVAPGEDTEAFF
d_call: .; j_call: TRBJ2-3; v_call: TRBV7-9; clone_size: .; cdr3_nt: TGTGCCAGCAGCTTAGACCCCCAGGCAGATACGCAGTATTTT; cdr3_aa: CASSLDPQADTQYF